One TCR beta chain is described in this entry. Its antigen is unknown. No per-base quality is available; no much larger clone lies one base away. Taken with the paper, the label for time point translates to: week 35, safety follow-up. Each vaccine dose was 300 ug of a 20-mer mutant IDH1 peptide in Montanide, given subcutaneously with topical imiquimod. Patients received eight vaccinations in weeks 1, 3, 5, 7, 11, 15, 19 and 23, corresponding to visits V03 through V10. All donors had newly diagnosed IDH1-mutant astrocytomas of WHO grade 3 or 4 that showed loss of nuclear ATRX. The samples were drawn from NOA16, a multicentre, single-arm, open-label phase I trial in Germany that tested a mutant IDH1 peptide vaccine in humans for the first time. Genomic DNA for TCRB sequencing was isolated from EDTA blood with the DNeasy Blood and Tissue Kit. This sample is drawn from a study of a mutant IDH1 vaccine in newly diagnosed glioma (dated by TCRdb to the early 2020s). Regarding the study in general: In the chemotherapy-containing groups, vaccination started alongside temozolomide cycles, whereas in patients who had radiotherapy alone it started 4-6 weeks after radiotherapy. Of the roughly 32 treated patients, around 62% were male and approximately 38% were female, and a mean age of 40.4 years was recorded. Prior to enrollment, standard therapy consisting of radiotherapy alone, temozolomide alone, or radiochemotherapy with temozolomide had been administered to patients, with the combination being received by most patients. Visit V12 was the week-35 safety follow-up and visit V13 was the week-47 end of study. Six visits were used for peripheral blood collection: V03 (baseline), V05, V07, V10, V12 and V13. For exploratory analyses, approximately 25 treated patients had longitudinal TCRB deep sequencing done wherever samples were available. The paper as a whole reports these results and caveats: Vaccine-induced immune responses across multiple MHC alleles were detected in about 93% of patients. According to the authors, sample limitations meant that analyses of patient blood samples could not be reproduced. PBMC samples for TCRB deep sequencing were selected based on availability. Pseudoprogression appeared unrelated to alterations in the top peripheral T cell clonotypes detected by TCRB sequencing.

The junction carries 9 bases between V and J, which are trimmed by 4 bases and 2 bases respectively. The cysteine opens and the phenylalanine closes a CDR3 of 13 amino acids. Solely the CDR3 DNA is kept, with 39 bases framed from the first base. The germline V gene (reference sequence) provides CDR1 GTSNPN and CDR2 SVGIG. Receptor libraries were prepared by the immunoSEQ multiplex PCR assay. The hsTCRB Kit was used according to the manufacturer's protocol to amplify rearranged TCR beta chain sequences. TCRB libraries were sequenced on an Illumina MiSeq. The study's processing was this. The kit vendor's proprietary platform handled demultiplexing, trimming and gene mapping. This immuneACCESS table, as held by TCRdb, lists in-frame sequences with V and J called but not all clones. Of the missing ones, under half trace to an unresolved V gene in checked studies; the others have no known cause. Clone size and V and J calls were adopted from that table, with D and trimming inferred from the DNA. The sample table shows some 63,000 clones, and 74% are seen once. The ten largest clonotypes hold 4.7% of the sample.

The clonotype was recovered from a man aged 50 or older with glioma. The receptor chain draws on TRBV30 and TRBJ1-3, with the D gene uncertain. Sequencing was performed on PBMCs, taken from a glioma patient whose treatment included an IDH1 peptide vaccine. The CDR3 protein is CAWKVIPGNTIYF. The DNA is TGTGCCTGGAAGGTAATACCTGGAAACACCATATATTTT.